This entry describes one TCR beta chain. No antigen is known for it. This specimen belongs to a study of shared clonotypes between healthy human individuals. Study-wide points: Despite large depth, sorted-subset datasets appeared incompletely sequenced.

Per the germline V gene, CDR1 is SGHAT and CDR2 is FQNNGV. The V gene lost 3 bases and the J gene lost 4 bases, with 12 bases spanning the gap. The CDR3 has 14 amino acids. Measured with immunoSEQ multiplex PCR; TCRdb has only the in-frame clones, and not every one. The data contain about 960,000 clones, about 80% of them seen just once; the ten biggest clones take up approximately 1.5%. The chain joins TRBV11-2 to TRBJ1-1, with D unresolved. The receptor's source is a man between 18 and 29 years old in good health. The material sequenced was memory CD4+ T cells sorted from blood. Documented subset: CD45RA-negative fraction. Here the CDR3 DNA reads TGTGCCAGCAGCTTCGAGGGTACCGGCACTGAAGCTTTCTTT. This sequence encodes CASSFEGTGTEAFF.